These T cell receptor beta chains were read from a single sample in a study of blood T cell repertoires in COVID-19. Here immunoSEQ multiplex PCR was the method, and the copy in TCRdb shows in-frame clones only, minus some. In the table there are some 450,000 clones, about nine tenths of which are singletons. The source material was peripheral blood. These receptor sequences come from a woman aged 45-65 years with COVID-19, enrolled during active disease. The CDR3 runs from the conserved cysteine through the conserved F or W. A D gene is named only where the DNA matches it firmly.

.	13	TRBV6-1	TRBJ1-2	CASSEIGDGDYTF
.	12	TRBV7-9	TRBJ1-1	CASSTGSGGAFF
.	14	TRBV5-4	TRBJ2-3	CASSSMTGTDTQYF
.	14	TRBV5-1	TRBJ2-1	CASSPQGTDNEQFF
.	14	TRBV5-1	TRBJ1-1	CASTIGTLNTEAFF
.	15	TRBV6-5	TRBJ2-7	CASSYRRGPSYEQYF
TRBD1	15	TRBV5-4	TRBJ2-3	CASSLGGGGTDTQYF
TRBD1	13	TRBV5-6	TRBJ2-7	CASSLGTGDEQYF
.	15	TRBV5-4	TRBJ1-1	CASSFIGWGVTEAFF
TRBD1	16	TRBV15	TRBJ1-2	CATSSPDRPPNYGYTF
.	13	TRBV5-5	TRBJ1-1	CASSSRQHTEAFF
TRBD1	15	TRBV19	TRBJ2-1	CASSSGQGNYNEQFF
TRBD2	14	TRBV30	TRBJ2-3	CAWSRLAGSHTQYF
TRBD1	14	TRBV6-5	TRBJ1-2	CASSRDRSNYGYTF
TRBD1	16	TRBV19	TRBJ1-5	CASSINHGQGHQPQHF
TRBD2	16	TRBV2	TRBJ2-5	CASSEGQRGDQETQYF